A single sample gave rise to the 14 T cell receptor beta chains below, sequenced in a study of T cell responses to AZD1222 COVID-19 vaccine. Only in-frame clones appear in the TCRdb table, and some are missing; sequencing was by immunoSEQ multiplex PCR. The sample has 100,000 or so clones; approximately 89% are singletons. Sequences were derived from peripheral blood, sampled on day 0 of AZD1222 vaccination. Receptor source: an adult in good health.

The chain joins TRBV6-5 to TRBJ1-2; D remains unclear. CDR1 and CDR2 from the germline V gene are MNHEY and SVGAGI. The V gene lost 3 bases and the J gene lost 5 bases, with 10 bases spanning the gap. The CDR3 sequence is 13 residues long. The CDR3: CASSYWAQYGYTF. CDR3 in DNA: TGTGCCAGCAGTTATTGGGCACAATATGGCTACACCTTC.

As DNA, the CDR3 is TGTGCCAGCAGTGACGTGGGCCGCACAGATACGCAGTATTTT. This translates into CASSDVGRTDTQYF. V and J are TRBV6-1 and TRBJ2-3; D uncertain. The germline V and J ends were trimmed by 3 bases and 1 base, with 8 bases remaining between them. The CDR3 is made up of 14 amino acids. In germline, CDR1 is MNHNS, CDR2 SASEGT.

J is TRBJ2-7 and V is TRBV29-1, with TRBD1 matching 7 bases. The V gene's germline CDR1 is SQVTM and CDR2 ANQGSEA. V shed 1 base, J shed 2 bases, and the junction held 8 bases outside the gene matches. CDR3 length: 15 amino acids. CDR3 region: CSVEGITGATYEQYF. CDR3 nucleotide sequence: TGCAGCGTTGAAGGAATTACAGGGGCCACCTACGAGCAGTACTTC.

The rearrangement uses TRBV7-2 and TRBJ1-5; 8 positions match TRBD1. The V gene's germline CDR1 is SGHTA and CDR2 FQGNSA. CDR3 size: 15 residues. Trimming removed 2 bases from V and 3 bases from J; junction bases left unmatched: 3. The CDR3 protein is CASSLKTGDNQPQHF. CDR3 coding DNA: TGTGCCAGCAGCTTAAAGACAGGGGACAATCAGCCCCAGCATTTT.

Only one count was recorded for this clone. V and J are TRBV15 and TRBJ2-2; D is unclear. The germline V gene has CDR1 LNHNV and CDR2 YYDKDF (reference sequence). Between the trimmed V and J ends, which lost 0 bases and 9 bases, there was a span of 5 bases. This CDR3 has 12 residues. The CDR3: CATSRDQRELFF. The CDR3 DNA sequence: TGTGCCACCAGCAGAGATCAGAGGGAGCTGTTTTTT.

The CDR3 DNA reads as TGCGCCAGCAGCGCTCGAAGGACTAGCGGGGGTGGTACCGGGGAGCTGTTTTTT. Residues: CASSARRTSGGGTGELFF. The J gene is TRBJ2-2, the V gene TRBV5-1; TRBD2 matches at 13 bases. CDR1 and CDR2 (germline): SGHRS, YFSETQ. The ends lost 4 bases at V and 5 bases at J; junction bases unmatched: 11. This CDR3 is built from 18 residues.

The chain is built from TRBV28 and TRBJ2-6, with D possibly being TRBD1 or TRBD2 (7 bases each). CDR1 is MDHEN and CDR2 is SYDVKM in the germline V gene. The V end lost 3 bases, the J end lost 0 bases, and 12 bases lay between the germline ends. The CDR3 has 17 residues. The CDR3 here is CASSLDRTSSGANVLTF. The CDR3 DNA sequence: TGTGCCAGCAGTTTGGACAGGACTAGCTCTGGGGCCAACGTCCTGACTTTC.

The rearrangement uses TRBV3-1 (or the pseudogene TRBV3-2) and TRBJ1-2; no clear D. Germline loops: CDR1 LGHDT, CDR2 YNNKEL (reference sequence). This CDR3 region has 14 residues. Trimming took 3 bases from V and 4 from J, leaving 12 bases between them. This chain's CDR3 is CASSQTAAVYGYTF. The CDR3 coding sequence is TGTGCCAGCAGCCAGACCGCGGCCGTCTATGGCTACACCTTC.

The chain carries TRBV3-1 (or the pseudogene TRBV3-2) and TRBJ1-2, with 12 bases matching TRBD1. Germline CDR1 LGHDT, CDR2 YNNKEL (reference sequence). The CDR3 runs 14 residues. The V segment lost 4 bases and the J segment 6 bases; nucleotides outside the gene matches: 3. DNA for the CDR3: TGTGCCAGCAGCCCGGGACAGGGGGCGCATGGCTACACCTTC. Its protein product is CASSPGQGAHGYTF.

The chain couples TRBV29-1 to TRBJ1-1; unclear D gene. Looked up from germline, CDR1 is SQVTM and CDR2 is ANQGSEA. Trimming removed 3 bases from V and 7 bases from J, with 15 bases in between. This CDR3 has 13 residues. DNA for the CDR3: TGCAGCGTTGAGTTCAACGGCGTAAATGAAGCTTTCTTT. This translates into CSVEFNGVNEAFF.

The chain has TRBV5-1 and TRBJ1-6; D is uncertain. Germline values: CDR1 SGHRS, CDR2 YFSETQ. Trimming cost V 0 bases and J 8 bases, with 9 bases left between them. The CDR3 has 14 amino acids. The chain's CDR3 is CASSLGQTHSPLHF. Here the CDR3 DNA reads TGCGCCAGCAGCTTGGGGCAGACCCATTCACCCCTCCACTTT.

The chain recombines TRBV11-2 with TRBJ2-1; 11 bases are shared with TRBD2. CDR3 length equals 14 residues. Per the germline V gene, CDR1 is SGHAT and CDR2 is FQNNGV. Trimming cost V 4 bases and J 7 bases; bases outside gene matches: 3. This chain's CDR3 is CASSSWTSGNEQFF. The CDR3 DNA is TGTGCCAGCAGCTCCTGGACTAGCGGGAATGAGCAGTTCTTC.

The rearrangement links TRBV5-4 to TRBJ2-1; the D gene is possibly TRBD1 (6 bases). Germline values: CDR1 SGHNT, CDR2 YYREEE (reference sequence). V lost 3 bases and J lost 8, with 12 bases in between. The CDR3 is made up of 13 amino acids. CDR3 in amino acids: CASSSLNRDEQFF. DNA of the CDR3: TGTGCCAGCAGCTCCCTAAACAGGGATGAGCAGTTCTTC. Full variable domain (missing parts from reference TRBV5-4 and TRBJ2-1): ETGVTQSPTHLIKTRGQQVTLRCSSQSGHNTVSWYQQALGQGPQFIFQYYREEENGRGNFPPRFSGLQFPNYSSELNVNALELDDSALYLCASSSLNRDEQFFGPGTRLTVL.

The CDR3 region has the DNA TGTGCCATCCAAGGGGACAGCACAGATACGCAGTATTTT. Translated, it gives CAIQGDSTDTQYF. V is TRBV10-3 and J is TRBJ2-3, with D perhaps given as TRBD1 or TRBD2 (5 bases each). Germline CDR1 ENHRY, CDR2 SYGVKD. Trimming took 8 bases from V and 0 from J, leaving 9 bases between them. The CDR3 runs to 13 residues.